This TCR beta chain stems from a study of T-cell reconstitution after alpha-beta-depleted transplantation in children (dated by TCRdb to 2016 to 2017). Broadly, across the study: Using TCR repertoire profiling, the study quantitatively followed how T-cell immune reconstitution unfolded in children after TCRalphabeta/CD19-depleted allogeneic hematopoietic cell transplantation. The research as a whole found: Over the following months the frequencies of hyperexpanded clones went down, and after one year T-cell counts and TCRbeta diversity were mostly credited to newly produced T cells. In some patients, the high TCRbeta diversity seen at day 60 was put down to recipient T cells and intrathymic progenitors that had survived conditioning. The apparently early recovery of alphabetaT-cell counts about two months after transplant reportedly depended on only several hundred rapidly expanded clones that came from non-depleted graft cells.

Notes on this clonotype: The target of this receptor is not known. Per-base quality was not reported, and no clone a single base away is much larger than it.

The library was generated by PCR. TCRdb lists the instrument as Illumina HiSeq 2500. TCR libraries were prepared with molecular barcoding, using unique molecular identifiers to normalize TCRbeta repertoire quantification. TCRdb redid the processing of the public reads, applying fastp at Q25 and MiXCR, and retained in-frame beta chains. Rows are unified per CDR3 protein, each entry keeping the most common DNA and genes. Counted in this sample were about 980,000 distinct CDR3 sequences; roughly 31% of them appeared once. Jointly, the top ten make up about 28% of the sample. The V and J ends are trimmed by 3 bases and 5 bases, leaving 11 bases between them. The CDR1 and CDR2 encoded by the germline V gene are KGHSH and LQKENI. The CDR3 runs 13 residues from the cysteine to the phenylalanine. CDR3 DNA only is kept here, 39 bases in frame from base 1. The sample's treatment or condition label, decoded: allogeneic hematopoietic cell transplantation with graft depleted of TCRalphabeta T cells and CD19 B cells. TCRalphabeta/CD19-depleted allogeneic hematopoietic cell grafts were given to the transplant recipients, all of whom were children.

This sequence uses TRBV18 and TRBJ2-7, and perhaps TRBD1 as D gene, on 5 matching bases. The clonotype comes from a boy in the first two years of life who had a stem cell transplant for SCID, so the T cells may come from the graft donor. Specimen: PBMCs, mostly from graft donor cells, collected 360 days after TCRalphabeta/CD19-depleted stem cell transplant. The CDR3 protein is CASSPLGANEQYF. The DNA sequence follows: TGTGCCAGCTCACCGTTAGGGGCCAACGAGCAGTACTTC.